The rows below give T cell receptor beta chains drawn from one sample of a study of blood T cell repertoires in COVID-19. Measured with immunoSEQ multiplex PCR; TCRdb has only the in-frame clones, and not every one. In the table there are approximately 230,000 clones, about 90% of which are singletons. The material sequenced was PBMCs or T cells enriched from blood (not recorded which). The receptors originated from a woman in her thirties with acute COVID-19. Both conserved end residues are part of each CDR3. Each record gives: V gene, J gene, clone size, D gene, CDR3 DNA, CDR3 protein. A D gene is named only where the DNA matches it firmly. Not every row has a clone size; where given, it reads once, few, many or a size class.

V: TRBV19
J: TRBJ1-2
size: NA
D: NA
DNA: TGTGCCAGTAGTTATCCAGGGAACTATGGCTACACCTTC
CDR3: CASSYPGNYGYTF

V: TRBV6-2/TRBV6-3
J: TRBJ2-3
size: NA
D: NA
DNA: TGTGCCAGCAGTGGCCGAGACAGACACACAGATACGCAGTATTTT
CDR3: CASSGRDRHTDTQYF

V: TRBV3-1/TRBV3-2
J: TRBJ2-2
size: NA
D: NA
DNA: TGTGCCAGCAGCCGAAACAGGGTATGGGGCACCGGGGAGCTGTTTTTT
CDR3: CASSRNRVWGTGELFF

V: TRBV3-1/TRBV3-2
J: TRBJ2-6
size: NA
D: TRBD1
DNA: TGTGCCAGCAGCCCCCGGACAGGGATGGGCGGGGCCAACGTCCTGACTTTC
CDR3: CASSPRTGMGGANVLTF

V: TRBV12-3/TRBV12-4
J: TRBJ1-1
size: NA
D: NA
DNA: TGTGCCAGCAGTCTGGGGCGGCCAACTGAAGCTTTCTTT
CDR3: CASSLGRPTEAFF

V: TRBV7-9
J: TRBJ1-3
size: once
D: TRBD1
DNA: TGTGCCAGCAGCTCGCAGAGGGGGCTCACCATATATTTT
CDR3: CASSSQRGLTIYF

V: TRBV5-1
J: TRBJ1-2
size: NA
D: TRBD1
DNA: TGCGCCAGCAGCTTGTATAAGACAGGGGAATATGGCTACACCTTC
CDR3: CASSLYKTGEYGYTF

V: TRBV5-1
J: TRBJ2-5
size: NA
D: TRBD2
DNA: TGCGCCAGCAGCTTGGCCGCTAGCGGCCACCAAGAGACCCAGTACTTC
CDR3: CASSLAASGHQETQYF

V: TRBV7-3
J: TRBJ2-7
size: NA
D: NA
DNA: TGTGCCAGCAGCTTAATTGGGGGGAGCCACGAGCAGTACTTC
CDR3: CASSLIGGSHEQYF

V: TRBV27
J: TRBJ1-5
size: medium-sized
D: NA
DNA: TGTGCCAGCAGTTTAGGATCAGGGGGCAATCAGCCCCAGCATTTT
CDR3: CASSLGSGGNQPQHF

V: TRBV2
J: TRBJ1-2
size: once
D: NA
DNA: TGTGCCAGCAGTGAAGTAACAGCCATCTATGGCTACACCTTC
CDR3: CASSEVTAIYGYTF

V: TRBV4-1
J: TRBJ2-2
size: NA
D: TRBD2
DNA: TGCGCCAGCAGCCAAGATGAAGGGACTAGCGGGGGCCAAAGCCCCGGGGAGCTGTTTTTT
CDR3: CASSQDEGTSGGQSPGELFF

V: TRBV25-1
J: TRBJ1-1
size: NA
D: NA
DNA: TGTGCCAGCAGTGAATTTAGCAGAACGGACACTGAAGCTTTCTTT
CDR3: CASSEFSRTDTEAFF

V: TRBV5-1
J: TRBJ2-7
size: few
D: NA
DNA: TGCGCCAGCAGCCTCGGGGGTCCCTACGAGCAGTACTTC
CDR3: CASSLGGPYEQYF

V: TRBV2
J: TRBJ1-1
size: once
D: NA
DNA: TGTGCCAGGAGTAACAGTGGGAACACTGAAGCTTTCTTT
CDR3: CARSNSGNTEAFF

V: TRBV6-1
J: TRBJ2-1
size: NA
D: TRBD2
DNA: TGTGCCAGCAGTGCCTCGGGGGGTAGCGGGAGTTCTTTCATTAAGGGTGAGCAGTTCTTC
CDR3: CASSASGGSGSSFIKGEQFF

V: TRBV3-1/TRBV3-2
J: TRBJ2-1
size: NA
D: TRBD2
DNA: TGTGCCAGCAGCCAAGAAGGGATAGCGGGGGGTAGCTACAATGAGCAGTTCTTC
CDR3: CASSQEGIAGGSYNEQFF

V: TRBV28
J: TRBJ1-5
size: NA
D: NA
DNA: TGTGCCAGCAGTGGGGGGGGTAGCAATCAGCCCCAGCATTTT
CDR3: CASSGGGSNQPQHF

V: TRBV12-5
J: TRBJ1-3
size: NA
D: TRBD1
DNA: TGTGCTAGTGGTTTGGAAAAACAGGGGGGCTCTGGAAACACCATATATTTT
CDR3: CASGLEKQGGSGNTIYF

V: TRBV14
J: TRBJ2-7
size: once
D: NA
DNA: TGTGCCAGCAGCCGGACTACCTACGAGCAGTACTTC
CDR3: CASSRTTYEQYF

V: TRBV28
J: TRBJ2-1
size: NA
D: NA
DNA: TGTGCCAGCCTGAAGCAGACTGGACAGTACAATGAGCAGTTCTTC
CDR3: CASLKQTGQYNEQFF

V: TRBV11-1
J: TRBJ2-3
size: once
D: NA
DNA: TGTGCCAGCAGCTTAGCGCGGGCATCGTTAGATACGCAGTATTTT
CDR3: CASSLARASLDTQYF

V: TRBV4-1
J: TRBJ2-4
size: NA
D: TRBD1
DNA: TGCGCCAGCAGCCAAGATCCGGGGACAGTAGCCAAAAACATTCAGTACTTC
CDR3: CASSQDPGTVAKNIQYF

V: TRBV2
J: TRBJ2-5
size: NA
D: TRBD2
DNA: TGTGCCAGCGGGGAACTAGCGGGAGAGACCCAGTACTTC
CDR3: CASGELAGETQYF

V: TRBV18
J: TRBJ1-2
size: NA
D: NA
DNA: TGTGCCAGCTCACCAGAAACAGGGAAGGAGAACTACACCTTC
CDR3: CASSPETGKENYTF

V: TRBV7-2
J: TRBJ2-3
size: NA
D: TRBD2
DNA: TGTGCCAGCAGCCTACTAGCGGGGGGAAGCACAGATACGCAGTATTTT
CDR3: CASSLLAGGSTDTQYF

V: TRBV28
J: TRBJ2-7
size: NA
D: NA
DNA: TGTGCCAGCAGTCCCCCAGGGAACCACGAGCAGTACTTC
CDR3: CASSPPGNHEQYF

V: TRBV5-4
J: TRBJ2-2
size: NA
D: TRBD2
DNA: TGTGCCAGCAGCCATAGCGGGAGGGCCGATGGGGAGCTGTTTTTT
CDR3: CASSHSGRADGELFF

V: TRBV6-1
J: TRBJ2-3
size: NA
D: NA
DNA: TGTGCCAGCAGTGAATCGCTAACCACAGATACGCAGTATTTT
CDR3: CASSESLTTDTQYF

V: TRBV18
J: TRBJ1-1
size: NA
D: NA
DNA: TGTGCCAGCTCACAGGGGCTCAACACTGAAGCTTTCTTT
CDR3: CASSQGLNTEAFF

V: TRBV6-5
J: TRBJ1-5
size: NA
D: NA
DNA: TGTGCCTGCGGCACAGGGTGGGATCAGCCCCAGCATTTT
CDR3: CACGTGWDQPQHF

V: TRBV18
J: TRBJ1-1
size: NA
D: TRBD1
DNA: TGTGCCAGCTCACAGGGGACAGGGGGATCGGCCACTGAAGCTTTCTTT
CDR3: CASSQGTGGSATEAFF

V: TRBV28
J: TRBJ1-5
size: few
D: NA
DNA: TGTGCCAGCAGTTACAGTAGCAATCAGCCCCAGCATTTT
CDR3: CASSYSSNQPQHF

V: TRBV28
J: TRBJ1-1
size: NA
D: TRBD1
DNA: TGTGCCAGCAGCCACCTTGACAGGGCGGCTTTCTTT
CDR3: CASSHLDRAAFF

V: TRBV27
J: TRBJ2-7
size: NA
D: NA
DNA: TGTGCCAGCAGTTTATTAAGGCAGGGGGGCTCCTACGAGCAGTACTTC
CDR3: CASSLLRQGGSYEQYF

V: TRBV9
J: TRBJ2-5
size: NA
D: TRBD2
DNA: TGTGCCAGCAGCGCTAGCGGGGGCTCGAAAGAGACCCAGTACTTC
CDR3: CASSASGGSKETQYF